The 9 T cell receptor beta chains in this list originate from one sample, sequenced in a study of T cells in Graves' hyperthyroidism and ophthalmopathy. Amplification of TCR beta CDR3 regions used RNA as the template. An initial round of RT-PCR targeting the TCR CDR3 relied on the HTBI primer set. TCRdb re-called the multiplex PCR reads through MiXCR, storing one row per CDR3 protein. The sample has approximately 690,000 distinct CDR3 sequences, under 25% seen once; the top ten hold 30% to 40%. Source material: blood. These receptors all stem from a man between 25 and 39 years old with Graves' ophthalmopathy.

This clonotype was observed a few times. The chain links TRBV5-8 to TRBJ2-1; TRBD2 matches at 13 bases. The CDR3 contains 16 residues. Germline V gene data show CDR1 as SGHTS and CDR2 as YDEGEE. Trimming at V came to 5 bases and at J to 8 bases, leaving 10 bases not matched to a gene. The CDR3 loop is CASSPGLAGLGDEQFF. Here the CDR3 DNA reads TGTGCCAGCAGTCCGGGACTAGCGGGACTGGGCGATGAGCAGTTCTTC.

This clonotype was recorded a few times. The V gene is TRBV30, the J gene TRBJ1-5, with 11 bases identical to TRBD1. The trim removed 1 base at V and 5 bases at J, leaving 4 bases unmatched. There are 15 residues in the CDR3. Looked up from germline, CDR1 is GTSNPN and CDR2 is SVGIG (reference sequence). The CDR3 nucleotides are TGTGCCTGGAGTGGCGGACAGGGGGCATATCAGCCCCAGCATTTT. Encoded protein: CAWSGGQGAYQPQHF. The full variable domain, completed using reference TRBV30 and TRBJ1-5, is SQTIHQWPATLVQPVGSPLSLECTVEGTSNPNLYWYRQAAGRGLQLLFYSVGIGQISSEVPQNLSASRPQDRQFILSSKKLLLSDSGFYLCAWSGGQGAYQPQHFGDGTRLSIL.

This clonotype was detected only a few times. The genes are TRBV28 and TRBJ2-7; no clear D gene. The germline V gene encodes CDR1 MDHEN and CDR2 SYDVKM. Trimming took 6 bases from V and 2 from J, leaving 11 bases between them. The CDR3 loop spans 13 amino acids. The CDR3 DNA is TGTGCCAGCAGGTTACCTCGGACCTACGAGCAGTACTTC. It specifies CASRLPRTYEQYF.

Only a few counts were recorded for this clonotype. The chain uses TRBV20-1 and TRBJ2-1; TRBD2 might be the D (5 bases). The CDR3 extends over 15 amino acids. CDR1 is DFQATT, CDR2 SNEGSKA, per germline (reference sequence). V gave up 2 bases and J gave up 1 base, with 12 bases separating them. DNA of the CDR3: TGCAGTGCTAGACCTAGCAGGAGTTCCTACAATGAGCAGTTCTTC. It codes for CSARPSRSSYNEQFF.

The genes are TRBV27 and TRBJ2-5; no definite D call. The CDR3 runs to 13 residues. Germline loops: CDR1 MNHEY, CDR2 SMNVEV (reference sequence). The V and J ends lost 5 bases and 5 bases respectively, with 12 bases between them. Written as DNA, the CDR3 is TGTGCCAGCAGTCCTCCTACATTTGAGACCCAGTACTTC. This gives the protein CASSPPTFETQYF.

The chain joins TRBV28 to TRBJ1-3; tentative D call: TRBD1 (5 bases). The V and J ends lost 3 bases and 2 bases respectively, with 14 bases between them. The CDR3 has 16 residues. Looked up from germline, CDR1 is MDHEN and CDR2 is SYDVKM. CDR3 protein: CASSFSGCAAGNTIYF. As DNA, the CDR3 is TGTGCCAGCAGTTTCTCAGGGTGCGCCGCTGGAAACACCATATATTTT.

The chain is built from TRBV5-1 and TRBJ2-2; D is unresolved. CDR1 is SGHRS and CDR2 is YFSETQ in the germline V gene. This CDR3 comprises 15 residues. The V gene lost 5 bases and the J gene lost 0 bases, with 11 bases spanning the gap. As DNA, the CDR3 is TGCGCCAGCAGTCGAGGCGGCCCGAACACCGGGGAGCTGTTTTTT. It codes for CASSRGGPNTGELFF.

This clonotype was detected ten times or more. This chain joins TRBV6-1 and TRBJ2-7; D is perhaps TRBD2 (5 bases). Germline V CDR1 and CDR2: MNHNS, SASEGT. Trimming took 6 bases from V and 2 from J, leaving 11 bases between them. The CDR3 loop spans 13 amino acids. The CDR3 protein is CASSQILAYEQYF. CDR3 in DNA: TGTGCCAGCAGCCAAATACTAGCCTACGAGCAGTACTTC.

This clonotype was observed many times. The chain couples TRBV7-2 to TRBJ2-7; no definite D call. The V end lost 1 base, the J end lost 2 bases, and 9 bases lay between the germline ends. Germline V gene lookup returns CDR1 SGHTA and CDR2 FQGNSA. CDR3 length: 14 residues. The CDR3 DNA reads TGTGCCAGCAGCTTAGAAGTGTACACCTACGAGCAGTACTTC. Amino acids: CASSLEVYTYEQYF.